Ten or more counts support the clone carrying this T cell receptor beta chain. Antigen unknown. Coverage ceases 3 residues before the CDR3 finishes, and the germline J gene fills in the end. The V end was cut by 2 bases, the J end by 1 base, with 10 bases between. CDR3 size: 14 residues. Germline-derived CDR1 and CDR2 are DFQATT and SNEGSKA (reference sequence). The source of the sample is a study of T cell clonality in common variable immunodeficiency. Whole-study results and caveats: Compared with controls, CVID subjects had fewer shared TCRbeta clones. CVID subjects had higher TCRbeta clonality than healthy controls, most marked in about a third.

Caucasian heritage predominated among both patients and controls. CVID and control samples used equivalent genomic DNA input. Only in-frame clones appear in the TCRdb table, and some are missing; sequencing was by immunoSEQ multiplex PCR. Listed for the sample are 30,000 or so clones, none seen a single time. The chain links TRBV20-1 to TRBJ2-3; tentatively, D is TRBD2 (6 bases). The clonotype was recovered from a person aged 18 to 69 in good health. Sequencing was done on a sample of peripheral blood mononuclear cells. The CDR3 sequence is CSARLASRTDTQYF. Incomplete CDR3 DNA: TGCAGTGCTAGACTAGCGAGTCGCACAGATACG.